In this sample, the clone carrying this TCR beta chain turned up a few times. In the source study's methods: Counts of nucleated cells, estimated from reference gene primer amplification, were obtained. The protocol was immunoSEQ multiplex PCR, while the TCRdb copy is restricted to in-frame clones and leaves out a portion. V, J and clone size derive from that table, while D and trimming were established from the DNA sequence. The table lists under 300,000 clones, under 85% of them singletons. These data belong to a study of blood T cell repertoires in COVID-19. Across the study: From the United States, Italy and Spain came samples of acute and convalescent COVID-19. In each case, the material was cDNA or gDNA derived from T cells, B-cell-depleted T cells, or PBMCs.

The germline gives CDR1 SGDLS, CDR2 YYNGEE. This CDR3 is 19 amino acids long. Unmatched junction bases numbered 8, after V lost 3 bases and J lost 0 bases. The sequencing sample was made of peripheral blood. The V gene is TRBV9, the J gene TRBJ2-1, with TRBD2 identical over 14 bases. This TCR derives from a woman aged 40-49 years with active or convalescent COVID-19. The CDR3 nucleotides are TGTGCCAGCAGCGCCGGACTAGCGGGGGGCGAGAGCTCCTACAATGAGCAGTTCTTC. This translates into CASSAGLAGGESSYNEQFF.